A single sample is the source of the 5 T cell receptor beta chains below, sequenced in a study of identical twins. TCRdb redid the calling of the 5' RACE reads with MiXCR, one entry per CDR3 protein. The table includes 1.5 million to 2 million distinct CDR3 sequences, less than 35% detected once. Sequenced material: cord blood. The receptor source for this set is a newborn girl in good health.

At least ten counts were recorded for this clonotype. The chain links TRBV20-1 to TRBJ1-2; D may be TRBD1 (6 bases). The CDR3 extends over 12 amino acids. The V gene's germline CDR1 is DFQATT and CDR2 SNEGSKA (reference sequence). Here the CDR3 DNA reads TGCAGCGCGCTGGACAGAACCTATGGCTACACCTTC. Protein product: CSALDRTYGYTF.

The chain uses TRBV3-1 and TRBJ1-1; D may be TRBD1 (5 bases). This CDR3 is 15 amino acids long. CDR1 and CDR2 (germline): LGHDT, YNNKEL (reference sequence). V was clipped by 5 bases and J by 5 bases, with 18 bases between them. CDR3 nucleotides: TGTGCCAGCAGCAAGGCGATAGGGGCAGGGACTGAAGCTTTCTTT. It encodes CASSKAIGAGTEAFF.

In its sample, this clonotype was seen a few times. The V gene is TRBV28, the J gene TRBJ2-2; TRBD2 is a possible D gene (7 bases). The germline V gene encodes CDR1 MDHEN and CDR2 SYDVKM. The CDR3 is made up of 12 amino acids. Trimming took 2 bases from V and 10 from J, leaving 8 bases between them. CDR3 DNA: TGTGCCAGCAGTTTAGCGGGGGCGGAGCTGTTTTTT. Encoded protein: CASSLAGAELFF.

V is TRBV20-1 and J is TRBJ2-1; TRBD2 is a possible D gene (6 bases). Trimming stripped 0 bases from V and 3 bases from J, with 9 bases between. Germline CDR1 is DFQATT and CDR2 is SNEGSKA (reference sequence). This CDR3 is 14 amino acids long. CDR3 residues: CSARDWRDYNEQFF. The CDR3 region has the DNA TGCAGTGCTAGAGATTGGCGGGACTACAATGAGCAGTTCTTC.

V is TRBV29-1 and J is TRBJ2-7; tentatively, D is TRBD1 (6 bases). V lost 4 bases and J lost 2, with 12 bases in between. This CDR3 is 13 amino acids long. CDR1 SQVTM and CDR2 ANQGSEA come from the germline V gene. In DNA form, the CDR3 reads TGCAGCGTTGTCCCCGGGGACACCTACGAGCAGTACTTC. It specifies CSVVPGDTYEQYF.